The 2 T cell receptor beta chains listed next were all sequenced from one sample in a study of cytomegalovirus exposure and HLA in healthy donors. PCR used 60 Vbeta primers and 13 Jbeta primers. TCRdb's copy holds only in-frame clones and misses some; the assay was immunoSEQ multiplex PCR. The sample holds approximately 140,000 clones, roughly 79% seen once. The sample comprised PBMCs. These receptors originate from a woman between 50 and 59 years old in good health and CMV-seronegative.

V is TRBV7-9 and J is TRBJ1-4; D is unresolved. Germline V gene data show CDR1 as SEHNR and CDR2 as FQNEAQ (reference sequence). V was trimmed by 2 bases and J by 7 bases, leaving 17 bases between them. This CDR3 contains 16 residues. This CDR3 is CASSLSPGRRGEKLFF. CDR3 DNA sequence: TGTGCCAGCAGCTTATCCCCGGGCAGGCGGGGTGAAAAACTGTTTTTT.

This clone was seen just once. The chain joins TRBV29-1 to TRBJ2-7, with 7 bases aligning to TRBD1. The CDR3 covers 11 residues. The J segment lost 3 bases and the V segment lost 7 bases, leaving 3 bases of the junction unmatched. CDR1 and CDR2 from the germline V gene are SQVTM and ANQGSEA. The CDR3 protein is CSARQGYEQYF. The CDR3 bases are TGCAGCGCTAGACAGGGCTACGAGCAGTACTTC.